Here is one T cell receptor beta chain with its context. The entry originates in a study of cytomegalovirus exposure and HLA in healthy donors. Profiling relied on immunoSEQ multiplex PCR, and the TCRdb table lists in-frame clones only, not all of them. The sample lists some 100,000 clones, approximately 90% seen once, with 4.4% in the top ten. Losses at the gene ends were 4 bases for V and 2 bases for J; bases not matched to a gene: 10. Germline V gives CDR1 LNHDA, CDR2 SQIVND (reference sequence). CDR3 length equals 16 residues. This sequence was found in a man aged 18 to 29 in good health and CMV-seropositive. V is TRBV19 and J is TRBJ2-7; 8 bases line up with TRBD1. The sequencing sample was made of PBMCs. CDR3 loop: CASSTNAGTGTYEQYF. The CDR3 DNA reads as TGTGCCAGTAGTACCAACGCGGGGACAGGCACCTACGAGCAGTACTTC. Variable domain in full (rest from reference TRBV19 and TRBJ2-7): DGGITQSPKYLFRKEGQNVTLSCEQNLNHDAMYWYRQDPGQGLRLIYYSQIVNDFQKGDIAEGYSVSREKKESFPLTVTSAQKNPTAFYLCASSTNAGTGTYEQYFGPGTRLTVT.